Following are 17 T cell receptor beta chains from one sample sequenced in a study of technical replicates of blood from a few donors (TCRdb year 2017). Receptor amplification or capture employed the immunoSEQ multiplex PCR assay. In its TCRdb copy, this immuneACCESS table keeps in-frame sequences only and misses some clones. Where compared with another copy, unresolved V genes explain less than half of these, and the others have no known cause. Present in this sample are about 88,000 clones, just under 95% of which were seen just once. The ten largest account for roughly 0.34% of the sample. The sequencing input was T cells isolated from PBMCs. These receptors came from a human donor in good health.

The CDR3 sequence: CASSSGSREQFF. The CDR3 bases are TGTGCCAGCTCTAGCGGGAGTAGGGAGCAGTTCTTC. V is TRBV13 and J is TRBJ2-1, with 10 bases identical to TRBD2. The CDR3 is made up of 12 amino acids. Looked up from germline, CDR1 is PRHDT and CDR2 is FYEKMQ (reference sequence). J gave up 10 bases and V 8 bases, and 5 bases lay outside the gene matches.

The rearrangement links TRBV18 to TRBJ2-5; no firm D call. CDR3 size: 14 residues. Germline lookup yields CDR1 KGHSH and CDR2 LQKENI. V lost 2 bases, J lost 5 bases, and 12 bases lay in between. The CDR3 region is CASSPATAPETQYF. CDR3 nucleotides: TGTGCCAGCTCACCAGCCACAGCCCCGGAGACCCAGTACTTC.

This CDR3 is CASSGSSGINEQFF. CDR3 coding DNA: TGTGCCAGCAGCGGATCTAGCGGGATCAATGAGCAGTTCTTC. The chain employs TRBV13 and TRBJ2-1; 9 positions agree with TRBD2. V was pared by 5 bases and J by 6 bases, with 5 bases of the junction left unmatched. The CDR3 spans 14 residues. Germline V gene sequence: CDR1 PRHDT, CDR2 FYEKMQ (reference sequence).

The sample holds one count of this clone. The gene calls are TRBV6-5 and TRBJ1-1; D is uncertain. Germline V gene data show CDR1 as MNHEY and CDR2 as SVGAGI. V lost 4 bases and J lost 8, with 11 bases in between. This CDR3 spans 12 amino acids. The CDR3 DNA is TGTGCCAGCAGTTCTATTTCGGGGGAAGCTTTCTTT. Encoded protein: CASSSISGEAFF.

This clone was observed once. V usage is TRBV28 and J usage is TRBJ1-1; D might be TRBD1 (6 bases). The length of the CDR3 is 15 residues. CDR1 is MDHEN, CDR2 SYDVKM, per germline. The ends were cut back, 5 bases at V and 3 bases at J, with 16 bases in the middle. The CDR3 DNA is TGTGCCAGCAGTAAATACAGACAGGCTTACACTGAAGCTTTCTTT. As protein: CASSKYRQAYTEAFF.

The gene calls are TRBV12-5 and TRBJ2-1; 12 nucleotides align to TRBD2. V was pared by 1 base and J by 6 bases, with 1 base of the junction left unmatched. The V gene's germline CDR1 is LGHNT and CDR2 FRNRAP. The CDR3 length is 15 residues. The CDR3 protein is CASGLETSGSNEQFF. The CDR3 nucleotides read TGTGCTAGTGGTTTGGAGACTAGCGGGAGCAATGAGCAGTTCTTC.

This chain uses TRBV10-3 with TRBJ2-5, with 13 nucleotides matching TRBD2. CDR3 size: 21 residues. The germline V gene encodes CDR1 ENHRY and CDR2 SYGVKD. The ends lost 2 bases at V and 5 bases at J; junction bases unmatched: 20. CDR3 sequence reads: CAISEPDLLAGGPWGEETQYF. Here the CDR3 DNA reads TGTGCCATCAGTGAGCCCGACCTACTAGCGGGAGGGCCGTGGGGGGAGGAGACCCAGTACTTC.

The rearrangement uses TRBV25-1 and TRBJ2-3; 8 bases match TRBD2. After removal of 9 bases from V and 1 base from J, the junction contained 9 bases not matched to a gene. The CDR3 covers 15 residues. Per germline, CDR1 MGHDK and CDR2 SYGVNS. The CDR3 DNA reads TGTGCCAGTCATCATAGCGGGACCGGCACAGATACGCAGTATTTT. This gives the protein CASHHSGTGTDTQYF.

This chain joins TRBV2 and TRBJ2-1, with 9 bases aligning to TRBD2. Germline CDR1 SNHLY, CDR2 FYNNEI. V trimming: 7 bases; J trimming: 16 bases; junction bases outside the gene matches: 17. CDR3 length: 14 amino acids. The CDR3 loop reads CASITTGGRADLFF. Here the CDR3 DNA reads TGTGCCAGCATCACCACGGGCGGGAGGGCCGATTTATTCTTC.

The rearrangement links TRBV6-1 to TRBJ2-7; 8 bases map to TRBD1. Germline lookup yields CDR1 MNHNS and CDR2 SASEGT. This CDR3 has 15 amino acids. The V segment lost 3 bases and the J segment 10 bases; nucleotides outside the gene matches: 14. CDR3 in amino acids: CASSEQGATRLDQYF. The DNA for the CDR3 is TGTGCCAGCAGTGAGCAGGGGGCTACACGTCTCGATCAGTACTTC.

The V gene is TRBV5-1, the J gene TRBJ2-2; a possible D gene is TRBD1 (5 bases). Per the germline V gene, CDR1 is SGHRS and CDR2 is YFSETQ. Trimming removed 0 bases at V and 7 bases at J, with 13 bases between. This CDR3 is built from 15 residues. DNA of the CDR3: TGCGCCAGCAGCTTGGCGTTCAGGGCCGGCGGGGAGCTGTTTTTT. Protein: CASSLAFRAGGELFF.

The V and J genes are TRBV5-8 and TRBJ2-7; no clear D. There are 16 residues in the CDR3. CDR1 is SGHTS and CDR2 is YDEGEE in the germline V gene. V was clipped by 0 bases and J by 3 bases, with 16 bases between them. The CDR3 DNA is TGTGCCAGCAGCTTGGCCTTATTCGGAGACTTCTACGAGCAGTACTTC. Translated, it gives CASSLALFGDFYEQYF.

Written as DNA, the CDR3 is TGTGCCAGCAGCCCCTCCGGTAGCACTGAAGCTTTCTTT. This translates into CASSPSGSTEAFF. V and J are TRBV5-6 and TRBJ1-1; D not certain. The CDR3 spans 13 residues. Trimming shortened V by 4 bases and J by 4 bases, and 11 bases separated the two germline ends. Germline V lookup: CDR1 SGHDT, CDR2 YYEEEE.

The genes are TRBV27 and TRBJ1-2; D gene unclear. V was pared by 6 bases and J by 3 bases, with 8 bases between. CDR3 length: 12 residues. Germline V gene data show CDR1 as MNHEY and CDR2 as SMNVEV (reference sequence). CDR3 bases: TGTGCCAGCAGGGCTGAAGACTATGGCTACACCTTC. Amino acids: CASRAEDYGYTF.

The gene calls are TRBV5-4 and TRBJ2-3; 13 nucleotides match TRBD2. V lost 4 bases and J lost 3; bases outside the gene matches: 8. The germline CDR1 and CDR2 sequences are SGHNT and YYREEE (reference sequence). The CDR3 spans 17 residues. The CDR3, as DNA: TGTGCCAGCAGCCCCGGGACTAGCGGGACCTATACAGATACGCAGTATTTT. Translating it yields CASSPGTSGTYTDTQYF.

This clone was detected once. The CDR3, as DNA: TGTGCCAGCACGAGGGGACAGGAAAGCTCTGAAGCTTTCTTT. Its translation: CASTRGQESSEAFF. V usage is TRBV6-1 and J usage is TRBJ1-1; 8 nucleotides agree with TRBD1. V dropped 7 bases and J dropped 6; count of bases not matched to a gene: 10. Germline values: CDR1 MNHNS, CDR2 SASEGT. This CDR3 comprises 14 residues.

This clone was recorded only once. The V and J genes are TRBV11-3 and TRBJ1-4; D call uncertain. Germline V lookup: CDR1 SGHNT, CDR2 YENEEA. The CDR3 extends over 15 amino acids. The V end lost 3 bases, the J end lost 0 bases, and 8 bases lay between the germline ends. CDR3 sequence: CASSLGSATNEKLFF. The CDR3 bases are TGTGCCAGCAGCTTGGGCAGTGCAACTAATGAAAAACTGTTTTTT.